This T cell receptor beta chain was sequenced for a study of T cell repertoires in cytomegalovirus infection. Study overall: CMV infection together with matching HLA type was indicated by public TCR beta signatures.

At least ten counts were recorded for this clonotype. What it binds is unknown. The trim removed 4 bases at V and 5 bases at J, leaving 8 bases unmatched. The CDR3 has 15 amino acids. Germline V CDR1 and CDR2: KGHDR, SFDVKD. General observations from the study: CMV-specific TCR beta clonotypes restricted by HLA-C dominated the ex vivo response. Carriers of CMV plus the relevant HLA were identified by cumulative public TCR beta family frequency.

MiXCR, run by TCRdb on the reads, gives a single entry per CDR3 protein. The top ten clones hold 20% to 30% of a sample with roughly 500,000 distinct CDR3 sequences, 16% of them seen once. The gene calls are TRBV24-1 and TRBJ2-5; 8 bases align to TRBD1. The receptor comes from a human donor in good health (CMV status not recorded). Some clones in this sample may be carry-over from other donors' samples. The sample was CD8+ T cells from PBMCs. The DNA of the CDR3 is TGTGCCACCAGTGAGGGGACAGGCCATCGGGAGACCCAGTACTTC. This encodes CATSEGTGHRETQYF.